Listed here are 23 T cell receptor beta chains from one sample, sequenced in a study of blood T cell repertoires in COVID-19. Assay: immunoSEQ multiplex PCR; the TCRdb copy retains only in-frame clones and omits some. This sample carries 350,000 to 400,000 clones, roughly 90% of them seen once, and the ten largest clones take about 2.9%. Sequenced material: peripheral blood. The receptors were sampled from a woman in her 30s with COVID-19, enrolled during active disease.

This clone has just one count. The V and J genes are TRBV18 and TRBJ1-3, with D hard to call. This CDR3 contains 17 residues. CDR1 KGHSH and CDR2 LQKENI come from the germline V gene. V was clipped by 1 base and J by 2 bases, with 15 bases between them. CDR3 nucleotide sequence: TGTGCCAGCTCACCACTCCGTGAGGGAAGGGCTGGAAACACCATATATTTT. It codes for CASSPLREGRAGNTIYF.

The chain couples TRBV27 to TRBJ2-7; 9 positions match TRBD1. Trimming cost V 5 bases and J 6 bases; bases outside gene matches: 8. Germline-derived CDR1 and CDR2 are MNHEY and SMNVEV (reference sequence). This CDR3 has 14 residues. The CDR3 sequence is CASSTTGGVGEQYF. CDR3 sequence (DNA): TGTGCCAGCAGTACGACAGGGGGGGTGGGCGAGCAGTACTTC.

This chain uses TRBV5-5 with TRBJ2-7; TRBD2 is a possible D gene (6 bases). Germline V gene lookup returns CDR1 SGHKS and CDR2 YYEKEE (reference sequence). The CDR3 has 15 amino acids. With 4 bases removed from V and 1 base from J, the gap between germline ends came to 15 bases. This CDR3 reads CASSPNLAGSYEQYF. The CDR3 nucleotides are TGTGCCAGCAGCCCGAACCTTGCGGGGTCCTACGAGCAGTACTTC. The complete variable domain, with remaining parts taken from reference TRBV5-5 and TRBJ2-7, reads DAGVTQSPTHLIKTRGQQVTLRCSPISGHKSVSWYQQVLGQGPQFIFQYYEKEERGRGNFPDRFSARQFPNYSSELNVNALLLGDSALYLCASSPNLAGSYEQYFGPGTRLTVT.

CDR3 residues: CASSPQGEGNQPQHF. CDR3 nucleotide sequence: TGCGCCAGCAGCCCACAGGGAGAAGGCAATCAGCCCCAGCATTTT. The rearrangement joins TRBV5-1 to TRBJ1-5; possibly TRBD1 for D (6 bases). V was trimmed by 4 bases and J by 2 bases, leaving 13 bases between them. Germline-derived CDR1 and CDR2 are SGHRS and YFSETQ. This CDR3 has 15 residues.

CDR3 nucleotides: TGTGCCAGCGCCCTTGCGGGACAGGATACCTACGAGCAGTACGTC. Protein product: CASALAGQDTYEQYV. The chain has TRBV11-3 and TRBJ2-7, with 8 bases aligning to TRBD1. V dropped 8 bases and J dropped 2; count of bases not matched to a gene: 11. Germline V gives CDR1 SGHNT, CDR2 YENEEA. The CDR3 runs to 15 residues.

The V gene is TRBV18, the J gene TRBJ1-6, with 7 nucleotides matching TRBD1. V dropped 1 base and J dropped 9; count of bases not matched to a gene: 6. Germline V lookup: CDR1 KGHSH, CDR2 LQKENI. The CDR3 totals 15 residues. Here the CDR3 DNA reads TGTGCCAGCTCACCACAGGGGGCGAGCACTTCACCCCTCCACTTT. Its protein is CASSPQGASTSPLHF.

The CDR3 here is CASSIEGASIFHNEQFF. The CDR3 DNA is TGTGCCAGTAGTATTGAAGGAGCTAGCATTTTCCACAATGAGCAGTTCTTC. The chain combines TRBV19 with TRBJ2-1; possible D gene TRBD2, 5 bases. The V end lost 3 bases, the J end lost 5 bases, and 20 bases lay between the germline ends. Per the germline V gene, CDR1 is LNHDA and CDR2 is SQIVND (reference sequence). This CDR3 has 17 residues.

The chain has TRBV12-3 or TRBV12-4 and TRBJ1-2; perhaps TRBD1 as D (6 bases). The CDR3 length is 13 residues. V shed 5 bases and J shed 4 bases, with 11 bases lying between them. The CDR3 region has the DNA TGTGCCAGCAGTCGAGACAGGTTCTATGGCTACACCTTC. It yields the protein CASSRDRFYGYTF.

The J gene is TRBJ2-5, the V gene TRBV6-6; no firm D call. Germline loops: CDR1 MNHNY, CDR2 SVGAGI (reference sequence). The CDR3 sequence is 16 residues long. V lost 6 bases and J lost 2, with 19 bases in between. The CDR3 coding sequence is TGTGCCAGCAGCTTATACAGAGATGCTTTACAAGAGACCCAGTACTTC. Its translation is CASSLYRDALQETQYF.

The chain combines TRBV6-6 with TRBJ1-1; D call uncertain. Germline V gene data show CDR1 as MNHNY and CDR2 as SVGAGI (reference sequence). This CDR3 has 15 residues. The V gene lost 7 bases and the J gene lost 5 bases, with 20 bases spanning the gap. The CDR3 DNA sequence: TGTGCCAGCAATCTATGGGGTTTAGGAGGGACTGAAGCTTTCTTT. This codes for CASNLWGLGGTEAFF.

The chain joins TRBV2 to TRBJ2-7; TRBD2 is a possible D gene (7 bases). Germline V CDR1 and CDR2: SNHLY, FYNNEI. The V and J ends lost 1 base and 6 bases respectively, with 19 bases between them. CDR3 length: 16 residues. CDR3 sequence: CASSEGNGGPPAEQYF. DNA of the CDR3: TGTGCCAGCAGTGAAGGGAACGGGGGGCCCCCCGCCGAGCAGTACTTC.

The J gene is TRBJ1-1, the V gene TRBV18, with D uncertain. V shed 5 bases and J shed 3 bases, with 10 bases lying between them. There are 13 residues in the CDR3. Germline values: CDR1 KGHSH, CDR2 LQKENI. CDR3 in DNA: TGTGCCAGCTCAACCCGCCGCGACACTGAAGCTTTCTTT. Protein product: CASSTRRDTEAFF.

The V call is TRBV29-1, the J call TRBJ2-1; 8 bases fit TRBD1. V lost 6 bases to trimming and J lost 4 bases; unmatched junction nucleotides: 8. The V gene's germline CDR1 is SQVTM and CDR2 ANQGSEA. CDR3 length: 14 residues. The CDR3 sequence is CSVSRTGSYNEQFF. CDR3 DNA: TGCAGCGTCTCCCGGACAGGGTCTTACAATGAGCAGTTCTTC.

The chain carries TRBV19 and TRBJ1-1; D possibly corresponds to TRBD1 (6 bases). The CDR3 covers 15 residues. V lost 7 bases, J lost 7 bases, and 22 bases lay in between. The germline CDR1 and CDR2 sequences are LNHDA and SQIVND (reference sequence). The CDR3: CASTLRGGPTLEAFF. In DNA, the CDR3 is TGTGCCAGTACCCTGAGGGGGGGTCCTACTCTTGAAGCTTTCTTT.

The chain joins TRBV3-1 (or the pseudogene TRBV3-2) to TRBJ2-6; 8 bases map to TRBD2. There are 18 residues in the CDR3. Germline CDR1 LGHDT, CDR2 YNNKEL (reference sequence). The V segment lost 2 bases and the J segment 3 bases; nucleotides outside the gene matches: 9. The CDR3 sequence is CASSQSLTGGLGANVLTF. The CDR3 nucleotides are TGTGCCAGCAGCCAATCTTTAACGGGGGGGCTTGGGGCCAACGTCCTGACTTTC.

The CDR3 nucleotides are TGTGCCAGCAGTGACCCGACCGGGACAGGGAGCAATGAGCAGTTCTTC. It translates to CASSDPTGTGSNEQFF. The V and J genes are TRBV6-1 and TRBJ2-1; the match to TRBD1 covers 9 bases. V was clipped by 3 bases and J by 6 bases; unmatched bases: 9. This CDR3 is 16 amino acids long. Germline values: CDR1 MNHNS, CDR2 SASEGT.

Notes on this clone: A read error may produce the germline difference seen at one junction end. The rearrangement uses TRBV7-7 and TRBJ2-5; 7 positions agree with TRBD1. The germline CDR1 and CDR2 sequences are SSHAT and FNYEAQ (reference sequence). The CDR3 sequence is 14 residues long. The CDR3 DNA follows: TGTGCTAGCAGCGCCGACCGGGACAGAGAGACCCAGTACTTC. Translating gives CASSADRDRETQYF.

The gene calls are TRBV7-6 and TRBJ2-1; 8 bases line up with TRBD2. The germline CDR1 and CDR2 sequences are SGHVS and FNYEAQ. V was pared by 3 bases and J by 8 bases, with 6 bases of the junction left unmatched. CDR3 length: 14 residues. The CDR3 DNA follows: TGTGCCAGCAGCTTGGGACTAGTCAGCGATGAGCAGTTCTTC. It is translated as CASSLGLVSDEQFF. Full variable domain (outside the CDR3, taken from reference TRBV7-6 and TRBJ2-1): GAGVSQSPRYKVTKRGQDVALRCDPISGHVSLYWYRQALGQGPEFLTYFNYEAQQDKSGLPNDRFSAERPEGSISTLTIQRTEQRDSAMYRCASSLGLVSDEQFFGPGTRLTVL.

On this clone itself: Other DNA sequences of this sample code for an identical CDR3. Here the CDR3 reads CASSVVAGGHNEQFF. The CDR3 nucleotides are TGTGCCAGCAGCGTAGTGGCGGGGGGACACAATGAGCAGTTCTTC. The V and J genes are TRBV9 and TRBJ2-1, with TRBD2 matching 8 bases. Germline V gene lookup returns CDR1 SGDLS and CDR2 YYNGEE. The V segment lost 0 bases and the J segment 5 bases; nucleotides outside the gene matches: 4. The CDR3 length is 15 residues.

This clone was recorded only once. This sequence joins TRBV15 and TRBJ2-5, with D tentatively TRBD1 (7 bases). Per germline, CDR1 LNHNV and CDR2 YYDKDF (reference sequence). This CDR3 is 15 amino acids long. The ends were cut back, 0 bases at V and 2 bases at J, with 10 bases in the middle. CDR3: CATSREPGGQETQYF. The DNA of the CDR3 is TGTGCCACCAGCAGAGAGCCAGGGGGGCAAGAGACCCAGTACTTC.

The rearrangement joins TRBV24-1 to TRBJ2-1, with 8 bases lining up with TRBD1. This CDR3 has 15 amino acids. J gave up 7 bases and V 3 bases, and 7 bases lay outside the gene matches. CDR1 is KGHDR, CDR2 SFDVKD, per germline. DNA for the CDR3: TGTGCCACCAGTGATCCAGGGGGCTTGGGTAATGAGCAGTTCTTC. Translated: CATSDPGGLGNEQFF.

The rearrangement uses TRBV18 and TRBJ1-2; 7 bases agree with TRBD1. The CDR3 is 17 amino acids. Germline CDR1 is KGHSH and CDR2 is LQKENI. Trimming removed 3 bases from V and 0 bases from J; junction bases left unmatched: 10. DNA for the CDR3: TGTGCCAGCTCACCCTATGAGACAGGGCGAGCTAACTATGGCTACACCTTC. This encodes CASSPYETGRANYGYTF. The full variable domain, its missing parts supplied by reference TRBV18 and TRBJ1-2, is NAGVMQNPRHLVRRRGQEARLRCSPMKGHSHVYWYRQLPEEGLKFMVYLQKENIIDESGMPKERFSAEFPKEGPSILRIQQVVRGDSAAYFCASSPYETGRANYGYTFGSGTRLTVV.

This clone was seen more than once but under ten times. The chain recombines TRBV10-1 with TRBJ2-7, with TRBD2 identical over 16 bases. Germline values: CDR1 WNHNN, CDR2 SYGVQD (reference sequence). The CDR3 is 21 residues long. The V and J ends lost 7 bases and 4 bases, in that order; junction bases with no gene match: 22. The CDR3 bases are TGCGCCAGCAATTGTTTACAGGGACGGACGGGACTAGCGGGAGGGGTTTACGAGCAGTACGTC. Its translation: CASNCLQGRTGLAGGVYEQYV.